The 9 T cell receptor beta chains in this list originate from one sample, sequenced in a study of molecular identifiers for immune sequencing clone quantification (dated by TCRdb to about 2018). Libraries were made using PCR. Instrument on record: NextSeq 500. TCRdb itself trimmed the public reads at Q25 with fastp, ran MiXCR and retained productive beta chains. One record per CDR3 amino acid sequence lists the most common genes and DNA. The sample table contains about 510,000 distinct CDR3 sequences; only one count was recorded for around 23% of them. The top ten clonotypes cover just over 0.75% of the sample. The sample comprised naive CD8+ T cells from blood, with Jurkat cell RNA spiked in. The label giving this sample's cell subset or site can be read as: FACS-sorted CD8+CD4-CCR7+CD45RA+ naive T cells. These receptors originate from a human donor in good health. Some libraries in this study had Jurkat cell RNA spiked in.

V and J are TRBV3-2 and TRBJ2-5; the table's D gene call, TRBD1, was not cross checked with the DNA. TRBV3-2 has pseudogene status. This CDR3 is built from 15 residues. The CDR3 DNA sequence: TGTGCCAGCAGCCAAGCAGGGAGTCGGCAAGAGACCCAGTACTTC. Translating it yields CASSQAGSRQETQYF.

A few counts support this clonotype. V is TRBV25-1 and J is TRBJ2-1, with 11 bases fitting TRBD1. The germline V gene has CDR1 MGHDK and CDR2 SYGVNS. The V segment lost 8 bases and the J segment 6 bases; nucleotides outside the gene matches: 9. The CDR3 is made up of 15 amino acids. CDR3 region: CASLRGDRGGNEQFF. CDR3 nucleotide sequence: TGTGCCAGCCTAAGGGGGGACAGGGGGGGCAATGAGCAGTTCTTC.

V gene TRBV6-6 combines with J gene TRBJ1-5; tentative D call: TRBD1 (6 bases). The CDR3 runs 15 residues. The V end lost 4 bases, the J end lost 7 bases, and 17 bases lay between the germline ends. Germline V gene lookup returns CDR1 MNHNY and CDR2 SVGAGI (reference sequence). DNA for the CDR3: TGTGCCAGCAGTTCCATGGTGGGGGGCGGACAGCCCCAGCATTTT. Amino acids: CASSSMVGGGQPQHF.

In this sample, this clonotype turned up many times. The V gene is TRBV29-1, the J gene TRBJ2-7; D unclear. V gave up 4 bases and J gave up 0 bases, with 4 bases separating them. There are 11 residues in the CDR3. Germline CDR1 SQVTM, CDR2 ANQGSEA. DNA of the CDR3: TGCAGCGTTGCAGACTCCTACGAGCAGTACTTC. Amino acids: CSVADSYEQYF.

This clonotype appeared many times. This rearrangement joins TRBV29-1 to TRBJ1-4; 7 nucleotides agree with TRBD1. The CDR3 is 13 residues long. Germline-derived CDR1 and CDR2 are SQVTM and ANQGSEA. Trimming removed 5 bases from V and 1 base from J; junction bases left unmatched: 1. Here the CDR3 DNA reads TGCAGCGTTCGACAGGGAACTAATGAAAAACTGTTTTTT. It codes for CSVRQGTNEKLFF. Based on the CDR3 plus reference TRBV29-1 and TRBJ1-4, the full variable domain is SAVISQKPSRDICQRGTSLTIQCQVDSQVTMMFWYRQQPGQSLTLIATANQGSEATYESGFVIDKFPISRPNLTFSTLTVSNMSPEDSSIYLCSVRQGTNEKLFFGSGTQLSVL.

This clonotype was observed a handful of times. The chain joins TRBV28 to TRBJ2-5; D is possibly TRBD2 (5 bases). The CDR3 covers 14 residues. Deletions cut 5 bases from V and 5 bases from J, with 15 bases between. Per germline, CDR1 MDHEN and CDR2 SYDVKM. The CDR3 spells CASSPSGAWETQYF. As DNA, the CDR3 is TGTGCCAGCAGTCCAAGCGGAGCGTGGGAGACCCAGTACTTC.

The V and J genes are TRBV29-1 and TRBJ2-7; 10 positions match TRBD2. Germline CDR1 and CDR2: SQVTM and ANQGSEA. Germline trimming cut 5 bases from V and 2 bases from J; bases unmatched to any gene: 3. The CDR3 consists of 13 residues. In nucleotides, the CDR3 is TGCAGCGTTACTAGCGGGATAACCTACGAGCAGTACTTC. This sequence encodes CSVTSGITYEQYF.

This clonotype was seen many times. The V gene is TRBV28, the J gene TRBJ2-7; no reliable D call. This CDR3 has 12 residues. From germline, CDR1 is MDHEN and CDR2 SYDVKM. V was shortened by 3 bases and J by 3 bases, with 6 bases between the two germline ends. DNA of the CDR3: TGTGCCAGCAGTTTGCTTTTCTACGAGCAGTACTTC. Protein sequence: CASSLLFYEQYF.

This clonotype was counted ten times or more. The V gene is TRBV6-2 or TRBV6-3, the J gene TRBJ2-3; the match to TRBD2 covers 10 bases. Looked up from germline, CDR1 is MNHEY and CDR2 is SVGEGT. The junction had 4 bases not matched to a gene; V was cut back by 0 bases and J by 4 bases. The CDR3 runs to 16 residues. The CDR3 DNA reads as TGTGCCAGCAGTTACTCGATTCTAGCGGGAGCAGATACGCAGTATTTT. As protein: CASSYSILAGADTQYF.